The T cell receptor beta chain described here comes from a study of graft-versus-host responses after intestinal transplantation. General observations from the study: Early declines in HvG clones that occurred post-transplant were associated with peak circulating GvH clone levels. Recipient-marrow GvH clones were detected, some having first appeared in ileum or blood.

Comments on this clone: Its cognate antigen is unknown.

Produced via immunoSEQ multiplex PCR; TCRdb's table is partial and in-frame only. This table has about 60,000 clones, 75% to 90% appearing once. Lymphocytes from graft epithelium and lamina propria were isolated. Germline lookup yields CDR1 SGHNT and CDR2 YYREEE (reference sequence). The length of the CDR3 is 12 residues. Trimming removed 5 bases from V and 4 bases from J, with 6 bases in between. The receptor was derived from a human patient who received an intestinal transplant, so some T cells may come from the graft donor. This sequence joins TRBV5-4 and TRBJ2-2; D uncertain. This specimen consisted of ileum tissue, obtained roughly 390 days after transplant. The CDR3 DNA is TGTGCCAGCAGGCCATCCACCGGGGAGCTGTTTTTT. Its protein is CASRPSTGELFF. The full variable domain, rest sourced from reference TRBV5-4 and TRBJ2-2, is ETGVTQSPTHLIKTRGQQVTLRCSSQSGHNTVSWYQQALGQGPQFIFQYYREEENGRGNFPPRFSGLQFPNYSSELNVNALELDDSALYLCASRPSTGELFFGEGSRLTVL.